This T cell receptor (beta chain) was captured by sequencing in a study of early T cells in non-severe SARS-CoV-2 infection. Individual cDNA molecules carried attached unique molecular identifiers. TCRdb reprocessed the 5' RACE reads via MiXCR and lists one record per CDR3 protein. The sample has over 60,000 distinct CDR3 sequences; around 11% are singletons. With 5 bases removed from V and 4 bases from J, the gap between germline ends came to 14 bases. The CDR3 is made up of 15 amino acids. CDR1 is LNHDA, CDR2 SQIVND, per germline (reference sequence). V gene TRBV19 combines with J gene TRBJ2-2; D gene unclear. Sample: whole blood, taken at baseline. The TCR sequence derives from an adult who was a healthcare worker with PCR-confirmed SARS-CoV-2 infection or an uninfected control (not recorded which). CDR3 region: CASSSGRSGTGELFF. CDR3 bases: TGTGCCAGTAGTTCAGGACGCTCGGGCACCGGGGAGCTGTTTTTT.